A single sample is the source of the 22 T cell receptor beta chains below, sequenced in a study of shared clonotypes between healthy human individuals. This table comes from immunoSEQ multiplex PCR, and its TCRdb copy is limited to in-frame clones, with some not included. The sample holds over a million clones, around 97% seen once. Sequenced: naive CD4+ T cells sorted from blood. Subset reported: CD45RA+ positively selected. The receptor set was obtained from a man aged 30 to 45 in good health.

The CDR3 sequence: CAISDPTGQSYGYTF. The CDR3 DNA sequence: TGTGCCATCAGTGACCCGACTGGACAGAGCTATGGCTACACCTTC. The chain has TRBV10-3 and TRBJ1-2; weak D call: TRBD1 (6 bases). Germline V gene data show CDR1 as ENHRY and CDR2 as SYGVKD. CDR3 length: 15 residues. V gave up 3 bases and J gave up 4 bases, with 15 bases separating them.

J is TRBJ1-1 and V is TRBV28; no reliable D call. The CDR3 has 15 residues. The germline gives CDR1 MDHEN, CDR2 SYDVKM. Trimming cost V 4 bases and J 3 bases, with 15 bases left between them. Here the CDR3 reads CASSSPRGRDTEAFF. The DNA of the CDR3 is TGTGCCAGCAGTTCTCCGAGAGGGCGGGACACTGAAGCTTTCTTT. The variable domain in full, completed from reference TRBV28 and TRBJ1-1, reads DVKVTQSSRYLVKRTGEKVFLECVQDMDHENMFWYRQDPGLGLRLIYFSYDVKMKEKGDIPEGYSVSREKKERFSLILESASTNQTSMYLCASSSPRGRDTEAFFGQGTRLTVV.

CDR3 bases: TGCGCCAGCAGTGAGTCTGCGACTAGATTCGGTACAGATACGCAGTATTTT. Translation gives CASSESATRFGTDTQYF. This sequence joins TRBV10-1 and TRBJ2-3, with D possibly being TRBD2 (6 bases). The CDR3 consists of 17 residues. Germline loops: CDR1 WNHNN, CDR2 SYGVQD (reference sequence). Trimming pared 0 bases from V and 3 bases from J, leaving 16 bases between.

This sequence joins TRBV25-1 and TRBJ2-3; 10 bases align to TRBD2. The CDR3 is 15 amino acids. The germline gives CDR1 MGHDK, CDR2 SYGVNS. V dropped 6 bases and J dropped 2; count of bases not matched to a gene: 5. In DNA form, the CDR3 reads TGTGCCAGCAGAAAGCGGGAGGGAGACACAGATACGCAGTATTTT. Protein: CASRKREGDTDTQYF.

CDR3 DNA sequence: TGTGCCAGCAGCAAATACAGGGGGGAGAAAGAGACCCAGTACTTC. Residues: CASSKYRGEKETQYF. This sequence joins TRBV5-4 and TRBJ2-5, with TRBD1 identical over 8 bases. V lost 4 bases to trimming and J lost 3 bases; unmatched junction nucleotides: 8. This CDR3 spans 15 amino acids. Germline V lookup: CDR1 SGHNT, CDR2 YYREEE (reference sequence). Using reference TRBV5-4 and TRBJ2-5 for the parts outside the CDR3, the full variable domain is ETGVTQSPTHLIKTRGQQVTLRCSSQSGHNTVSWYQQALGQGPQFIFQYYREEENGRGNFPPRFSGLQFPNYSSELNVNALELDDSALYLCASSKYRGEKETQYFGPGTRLLVL.

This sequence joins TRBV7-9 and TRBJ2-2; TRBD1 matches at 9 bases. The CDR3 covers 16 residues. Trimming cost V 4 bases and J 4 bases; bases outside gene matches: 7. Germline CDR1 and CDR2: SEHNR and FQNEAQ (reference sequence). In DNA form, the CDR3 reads TGTGCCAGCAGCTCAACCGGGACAGGGCCCACCGGGGAGCTGTTTTTT. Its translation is CASSSTGTGPTGELFF.

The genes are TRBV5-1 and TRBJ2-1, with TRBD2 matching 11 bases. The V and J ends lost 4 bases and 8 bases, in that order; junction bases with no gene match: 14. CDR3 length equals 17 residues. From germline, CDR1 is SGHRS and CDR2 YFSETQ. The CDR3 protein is CASSPSQVSGRGHEQFF. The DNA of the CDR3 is TGCGCCAGCAGCCCTTCCCAGGTTAGCGGGAGGGGGCATGAGCAGTTCTTC.

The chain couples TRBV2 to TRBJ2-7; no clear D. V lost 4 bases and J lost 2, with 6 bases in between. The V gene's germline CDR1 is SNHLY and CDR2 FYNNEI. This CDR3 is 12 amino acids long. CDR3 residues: CASSVTAYEQYF. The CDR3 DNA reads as TGTGCCAGCAGTGTAACAGCCTACGAGCAGTACTTC. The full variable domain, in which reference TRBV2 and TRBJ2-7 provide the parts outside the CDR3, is EPEVTQTPSHQVTQMGQEVILRCVPISNHLYFYWYRQILGQKVEFLVSFYNNEISEKSEIFDDQFSVERPDGSNFTLKIRSTKLEDSAMYFCASSVTAYEQYFGPGTRLTVT.

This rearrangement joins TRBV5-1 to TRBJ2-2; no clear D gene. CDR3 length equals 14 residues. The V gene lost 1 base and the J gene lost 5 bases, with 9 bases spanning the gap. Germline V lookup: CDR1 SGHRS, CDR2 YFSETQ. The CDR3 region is CASSLQTGTGELFF. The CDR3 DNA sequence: TGCGCCAGCAGCTTGCAGACTGGAACCGGGGAGCTGTTTTTT. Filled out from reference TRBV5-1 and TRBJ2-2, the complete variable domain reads KAGVTQTPRYLIKTRGQQVTLSCSPISGHRSVSWYQQTPGQGLQFLFEYFSETQRNKGNFPGRFSGRQFSNSRSEMNVSTLELGDSALYLCASSLQTGTGELFFGEGSRLTVL.

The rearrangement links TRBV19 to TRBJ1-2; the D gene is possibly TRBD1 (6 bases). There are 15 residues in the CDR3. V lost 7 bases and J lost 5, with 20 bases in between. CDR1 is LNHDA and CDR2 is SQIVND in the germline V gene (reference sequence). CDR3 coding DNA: TGTGCCAGTAATCCGGGGGCAGGATCTAGATATGGCTACACCTTC. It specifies CASNPGAGSRYGYTF.

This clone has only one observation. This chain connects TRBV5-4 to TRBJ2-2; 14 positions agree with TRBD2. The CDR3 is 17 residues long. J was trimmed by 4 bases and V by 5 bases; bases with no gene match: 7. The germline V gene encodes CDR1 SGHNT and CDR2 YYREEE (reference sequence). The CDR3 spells CASRRGTSGSVTGELFF. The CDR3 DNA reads TGTGCCAGCAGACGGGGGACTAGCGGGAGTGTCACCGGGGAGCTGTTTTTT.

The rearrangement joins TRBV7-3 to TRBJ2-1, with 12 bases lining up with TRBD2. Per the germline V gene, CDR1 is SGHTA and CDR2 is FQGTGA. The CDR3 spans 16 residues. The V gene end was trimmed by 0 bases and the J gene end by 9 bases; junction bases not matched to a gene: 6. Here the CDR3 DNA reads TGTGCCAGCAGCTTAACGCGCCTAGCGGGAGGGGGTGAGCAGTTCTTC. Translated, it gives CASSLTRLAGGGEQFF. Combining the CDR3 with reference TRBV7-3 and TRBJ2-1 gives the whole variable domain GAGVSQTPSNKVTEKGKYVELRCDPISGHTALYWYRQSLGQGPEFLIYFQGTGAADDSGLPNDRFFAVRPEGSVSTLKIQRTERGDSAVYLCASSLTRLAGGGEQFFGPGTRLTVL.

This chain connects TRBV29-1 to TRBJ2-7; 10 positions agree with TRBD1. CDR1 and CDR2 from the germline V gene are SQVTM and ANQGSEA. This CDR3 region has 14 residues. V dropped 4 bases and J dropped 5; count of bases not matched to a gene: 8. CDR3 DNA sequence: TGCAGCGTTGGAGGGGGGGACAGGGGCCACGAGCAGTACTTC. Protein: CSVGGGDRGHEQYF.

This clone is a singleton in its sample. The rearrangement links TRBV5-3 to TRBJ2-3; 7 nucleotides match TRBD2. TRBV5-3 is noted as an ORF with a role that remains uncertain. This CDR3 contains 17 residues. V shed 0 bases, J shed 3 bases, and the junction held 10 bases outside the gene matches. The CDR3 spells CARSLADRGSRTDTQYF. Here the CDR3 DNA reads TGTGCCAGAAGCTTGGCCGATCGCGGGAGTAGGACAGATACGCAGTATTTT.

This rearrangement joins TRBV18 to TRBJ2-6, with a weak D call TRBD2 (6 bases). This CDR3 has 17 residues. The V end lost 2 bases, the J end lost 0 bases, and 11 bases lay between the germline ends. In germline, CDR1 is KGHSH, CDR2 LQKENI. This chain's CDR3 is CASSPRRVGSGANVLTF. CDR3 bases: TGTGCCAGCTCACCAAGGAGGGTAGGCTCTGGGGCCAACGTCCTGACTTTC. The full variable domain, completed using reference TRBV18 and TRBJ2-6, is NAGVMQNPRHLVRRRGQEARLRCSPMKGHSHVYWYRQLPEEGLKFMVYLQKENIIDESGMPKERFSAEFPKEGPSILRIQQVVRGDSAAYFCASSPRRVGSGANVLTFGAGSRLTVL.

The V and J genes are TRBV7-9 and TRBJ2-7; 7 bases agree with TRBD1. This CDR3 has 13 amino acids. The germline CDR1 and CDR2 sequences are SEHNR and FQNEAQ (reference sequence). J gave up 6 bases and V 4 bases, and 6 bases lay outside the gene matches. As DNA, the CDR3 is TGTGCCAGCAGCTCCCGACAGGGTGGCGAGCAGTACTTC. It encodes CASSSRQGGEQYF.

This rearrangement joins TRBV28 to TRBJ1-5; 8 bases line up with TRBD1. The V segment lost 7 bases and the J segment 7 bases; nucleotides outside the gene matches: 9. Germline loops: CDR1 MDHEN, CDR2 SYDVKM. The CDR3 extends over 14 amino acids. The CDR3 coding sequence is TGTGCCAGCATTGGCAGGGGGCTTGTCCAGCCCCAGCATTTT. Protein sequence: CASIGRGLVQPQHF. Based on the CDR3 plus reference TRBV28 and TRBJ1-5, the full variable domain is DVKVTQSSRYLVKRTGEKVFLECVQDMDHENMFWYRQDPGLGLRLIYFSYDVKMKEKGDIPEGYSVSREKKERFSLILESASTNQTSMYLCASIGRGLVQPQHFGDGTRLSIL.

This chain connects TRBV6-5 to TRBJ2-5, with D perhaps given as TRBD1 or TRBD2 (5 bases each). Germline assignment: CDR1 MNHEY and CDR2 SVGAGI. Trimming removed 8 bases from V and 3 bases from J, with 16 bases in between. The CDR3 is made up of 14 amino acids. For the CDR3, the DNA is TGTGCCAGCCGATGGGGGATCGAGGAAGAGACCCAGTACTTC. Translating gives CASRWGIEEETQYF.

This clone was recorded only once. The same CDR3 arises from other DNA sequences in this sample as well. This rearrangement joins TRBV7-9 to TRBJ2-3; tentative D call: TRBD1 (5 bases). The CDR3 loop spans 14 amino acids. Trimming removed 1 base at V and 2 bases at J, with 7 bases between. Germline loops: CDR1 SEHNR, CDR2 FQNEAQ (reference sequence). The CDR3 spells CASSLGTFTDTQYF. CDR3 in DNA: TGTGCCAGCAGCTTAGGGACATTCACAGATACGCAGTATTTT.

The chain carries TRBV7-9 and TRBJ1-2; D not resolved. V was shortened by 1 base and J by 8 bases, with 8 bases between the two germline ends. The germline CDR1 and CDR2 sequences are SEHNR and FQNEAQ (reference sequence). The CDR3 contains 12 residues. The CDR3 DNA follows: TGTGCCAGCAGCTTAGTGGTACGCGGCTACACCTTC. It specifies CASSLVVRGYTF. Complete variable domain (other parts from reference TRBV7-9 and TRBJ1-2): DTGVSQNPRHKITKRGQNVTFRCDPISEHNRLYWYRQTLGQGPEFLTYFQNEAQLEKSRLLSDRFSAERPKGSFSTLEIQRTEQGDSAMYLCASSLVVRGYTFGSGTRLTVV.

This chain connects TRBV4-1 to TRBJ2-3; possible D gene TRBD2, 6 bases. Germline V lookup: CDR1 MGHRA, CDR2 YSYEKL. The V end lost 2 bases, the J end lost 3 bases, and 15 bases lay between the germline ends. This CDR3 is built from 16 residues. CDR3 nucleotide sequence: TGCGCCAGCAGCCAACCCCGGGACTTGATGACAGATACGCAGTATTTT. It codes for CASSQPRDLMTDTQYF.

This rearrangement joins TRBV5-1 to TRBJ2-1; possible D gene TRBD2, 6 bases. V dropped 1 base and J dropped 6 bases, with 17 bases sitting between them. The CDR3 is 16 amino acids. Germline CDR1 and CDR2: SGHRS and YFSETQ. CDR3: CASSLLGGREFNEQFF. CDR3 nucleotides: TGCGCCAGCAGCTTGTTAGGTGGGCGGGAATTCAATGAGCAGTTCTTC.